This record looks at one TCR beta chain sequence and its context. Its cognate antigen has yet to be identified. A junction end diverges from the germline sequence, so it may reflect a read error. TCR beta CDR3 regions were amplified from RNA transcripts for repertoire sequencing. A first-round RT-PCR used HTBI primers with the Qiagen OneStep RT-PCR kit, followed by a second-round multiplex PCR, size selection and purification. The libraries underwent paired-end sequencing with 100 bp reads on an Illumina HiSeq2000. Regarding the original processing steps: SOAPnuke was used for read processing, and reads with adapters, uncalled bases, a mean Phred below 15, or no exact constant-primer or identifier match were discarded. High-quality paired reads were merged with COPE v1.2.5. Each unique nucleotide sequence was defined as a clonotype, and clonotypes were aligned to IMGT TRB V, D and J references with MiTCR v1.1. The analysis was limited to V-J combinations with a frequency above 0.0001, which together covered over 99% of the repertoires. A TCR clonal expansion and chaos score per V-J combination was defined as the ratio of F50 clonal expansion to chaos observed in the TCRdist matrix. Welch's t-statistics and random forest were used to reduce the features to 10 to 15 V-J combinations, which were then used as input to a naive Bayes classifier. Thyroid-blood repertoire similarity was quantified with the Morisita-Horn index. TCRdb ran its own pipeline on the public reads, namely fastp trimming at Q25 and MiXCR clone calling, and kept in-frame beta chains. Under each unique CDR3 protein, matching rows form one entry showing the most common genes and DNA. The V and J calls reflect TCRdb's pipeline rather than the authors' work. The sample profile shows around 1.1 million distinct CDR3 sequences; roughly 35% of them were found once. The leading ten clones occupy 11% of the sample.

The sample originates from a study of Graves' ophthalmopathy and Graves' hyperthyroidism (dated by TCRdb to 2017 to 2018). At the level of the whole study: A patient counted as having stable hyperthyroidism if there was no progression to ophthalmopathy within 18 months of follow-up. Following sample collection, hyperthyroidism patients were given methimazole at a starting dose of 30 mg daily, and ophthalmopathy patients were given high-dose intravenous methylprednisolone. To explore V-J signatures distinguishing ophthalmopathy from hyperthyroidism, a discovery set of some 100 patients (about 43 ophthalmopathy, roughly 55 stable hyperthyroidism) was enrolled. To tell Graves' ophthalmopathy apart from Graves' hyperthyroidism, and to predict which patients would progress to ophthalmopathy, the study relied on TCR beta repertoire signatures. For independent validation, a separate cohort was made up of about 18 hyperthyroidism patients plus 17 patients who later progressed from hyperthyroidism to ophthalmopathy. In total, under 150 blood samples were TCR-sequenced: 40 to 45 ophthalmopathy, some 72 hyperthyroidism and roughly 17 hyperthyroidism-to-ophthalmopathy patients. In over five hyperthyroidism patients, T-cell repertoires of thyroid tissue and blood were compared.

The CDR3 runs 14 amino acids, cysteine and phenylalanine included. The sequence is cut down to CDR3 DNA, 42 bases in frame from base 1. The germline V gene encodes CDR1 MNHNS and CDR2 SASEGT. Hyperthyroidism patients were newly diagnosed, were aged 18 to 65 years, and had a disease duration under 2 months. Anyone with other autoimmune diseases, uncontrolled infections, pregnancy or lactation was excluded from the study. Diagnosis relied on clinical symptoms, serum thyroxine, TRAb, thyroid ultrasound and orbital computed tomography. Total RNA was extracted with Trizol reagent and quality-checked on an Agilent 2100 Bioanalyzer. The study at large found these results: Ophthalmopathy was separated from stable hyperthyroidism by the 13-signature model with around 89% sensitivity and 81% to 84% specificity in cross-validation and with 80%/75% in the test set. In validation, the model predicted ophthalmopathy progression with roughly 68% sensitivity and roughly 72% specificity; some 13 predicted patients were CT-confirmed with GO in a median of approximately six months. Most of the expanded thyroid clonotypes with a frequency above 0.001 were also detected in blood, and it was suggested that the thyroid immune response may be reflected by blood repertoires. Sample size was not predetermined statistically, and investigators were not blinded to group allocation.

The chain is encoded by TRBV6-1 joined to TRBJ2-5, with the identity of the D gene unclear. The TCR comes from an adult man with Graves' hyperthyroidism. Sequencing was performed on peripheral blood or thyroid tissue (not recorded which). The bases are TGTGCCGGCAGTGTTAGACCGTCCAAAGAGACCCAGTACTTC. This is translated as CAGSVRPSKETQYF.